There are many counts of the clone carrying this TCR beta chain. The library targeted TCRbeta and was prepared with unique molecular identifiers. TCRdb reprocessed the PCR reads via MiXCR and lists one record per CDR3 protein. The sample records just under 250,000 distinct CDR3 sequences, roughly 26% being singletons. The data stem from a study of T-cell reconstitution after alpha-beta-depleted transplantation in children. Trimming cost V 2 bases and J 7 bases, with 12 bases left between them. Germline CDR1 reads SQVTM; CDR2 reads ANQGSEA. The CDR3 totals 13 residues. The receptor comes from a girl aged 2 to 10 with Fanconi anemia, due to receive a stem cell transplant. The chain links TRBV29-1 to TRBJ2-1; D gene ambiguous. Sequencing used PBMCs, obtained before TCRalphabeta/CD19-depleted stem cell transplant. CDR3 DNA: TGCAGCGTTGAATTTACCCCTCAAAATGAGCAGTTCTTC. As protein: CSVEFTPQNEQFF.